This TCR beta chain was sequenced for a study of CD8 T cells in Susac syndrome. Broader study findings: The study admitted that it had a relatively small number of individuals in its TCR sequencing and HLA analysis.

Random hexamers served to reverse transcribe about 0.45 to 1 ug RNA. Across 54 Vbeta and 13 Jbeta, TCR beta CDR3 was amplified with immunoSEQ multiplex PCR. TCRdb called the immunoSEQ multiplex PCR reads again in MiXCR, with one record for every CDR3 protein. This table holds some 300,000 distinct CDR3 sequences, approximately 85% found once. Turning to this clonotype: As yet, its antigen is unknown.

V was shortened by 6 bases and J by 13 bases, with 28 bases between the two germline ends. The germline V gene encodes CDR1 MNHEY and CDR2 SVGEGT. The CDR3 is 16 residues long. The sample consisted of CD8+ T cells from PBMCs. The chain links TRBV6-2 or TRBV6-3 to TRBJ2-4, with D unresolved. The TCR was taken from a human donor with multiple sclerosis. The CDR3 spells CASSPGLFLTIQKQYF. CDR3 DNA: TGTGCCAGCAGCCCCGGCCTCTTCTTAACGATTCAAAAACAGTACTTC.